These 5 T cell receptor beta chains were all obtained from the same sample, sequenced in a study of blood T cell repertoires in COVID-19 (dated by TCRdb to 2018 to 2020). Receptor amplification or capture employed the immunoSEQ multiplex PCR assay. TCRdb re-hosts the immuneACCESS table, in-frame sequences only. Its copies lack some clones; in the studies checked, an unresolved V gene accounts for under half of them, and the cause for the rest is not known. This sample comprises about 180,000 clones, around 85% of them detected only once. The top ten hold 9.8% of the sample. The sample comprised peripheral blood. Receptors were obtained from a woman at least 80 years old with acute or convalescent COVID-19.

The gene calls are TRBV27 and TRBJ2-1; D perhaps matches TRBD2 (6 bases). The germline V gene encodes CDR1 MNHEY and CDR2 SMNVEV (reference sequence). V was cut by 1 base and J by 5 bases, with 6 bases left in between. The CDR3 runs to 13 residues. CDR3 amino acids: CASSLWGDNEQFF. Here the CDR3 DNA reads TGTGCCAGCAGTTTATGGGGGGACAATGAGCAGTTCTTC.

The chain is built from TRBV15 and TRBJ2-2; TRBD2 aligns across 14 bases. V dropped 3 bases and J dropped 1; count of bases not matched to a gene: 4. CDR1 is LNHNV and CDR2 is YYDKDF in the germline V gene (reference sequence). CDR3 size: 18 residues. The CDR3: CATSRGLAGALNTGELFF. As DNA, the CDR3 is TGTGCCACCAGCAGGGGACTAGCGGGGGCCTTGAACACCGGGGAGCTGTTTTTT.

The CDR3 region has the DNA TGTGCCAGCAGCCTGGTGGGGGGGGTACCCAATGAGCAGTTCTTC. Its protein product is CASSLVGGVPNEQFF. The chain recombines TRBV9 with TRBJ2-1; 7 bases match TRBD2. The CDR3 extends over 15 amino acids. The trim removed 4 bases at V and 6 bases at J, leaving 10 bases unmatched. CDR1 SGDLS and CDR2 YYNGEE come from the germline V gene.

CDR3: CASSVSGVGYTF. CDR3 nucleotide sequence: TGTGCCAGCAGCGTTTCGGGGGTCGGCTACACCTTC. The rearrangement uses TRBV9 and TRBJ1-2, with D maybe TRBD1 (5 bases). V shed 2 bases and J shed 8 bases, with 10 bases lying between them. The CDR3 contains 12 residues. The germline V gene encodes CDR1 SGDLS and CDR2 YYNGEE.

The rearrangement joins TRBV18 to TRBJ1-1, with TRBD1 identical over 10 bases. J was trimmed by 0 bases and V by 6 bases; bases with no gene match: 4. Germline lookup yields CDR1 KGHSH and CDR2 LQKENI. This CDR3 region has 15 residues. The CDR3 protein is CASSEGQGLNTEAFF. DNA of the CDR3: TGTGCCAGCTCGGAGGGACAGGGGTTGAACACTGAAGCTTTCTTT.